This TCR beta chain came from a study of shared T cell receptors in the human thymus. Profiling relied on immunoSEQ multiplex PCR, and the TCRdb table lists in-frame clones only, not all of them. Here the sample spans roughly 560,000 clones, approximately 80% being singletons. The ends lost 9 bases at V and 4 bases at J; junction bases unmatched: 12. The CDR3 length is 16 residues. Germline CDR1 is LNHDA and CDR2 is SQIVND (reference sequence). These data also formed part of another study, on human thymus T cells. That report notes: Resections removed during corrective heart surgery provided the thymus tissue used. V and J genes seemed to be used with bias in thymic and blood repertoires. Highly overlapping thymic repertoires among unrelated individuals were reported in related research.

The sequence was collected from a boy less than two years old with a congenital heart defect. Input material: thymocytes. The chain employs TRBV19 and TRBJ2-3, with 11 bases matching TRBD1. This CDR3 reads CARPPPVGQGADTQYF. The CDR3 coding sequence is TGTGCCAGACCCCCCCCCGTGGGACAGGGGGCAGATACGCAGTATTTT.